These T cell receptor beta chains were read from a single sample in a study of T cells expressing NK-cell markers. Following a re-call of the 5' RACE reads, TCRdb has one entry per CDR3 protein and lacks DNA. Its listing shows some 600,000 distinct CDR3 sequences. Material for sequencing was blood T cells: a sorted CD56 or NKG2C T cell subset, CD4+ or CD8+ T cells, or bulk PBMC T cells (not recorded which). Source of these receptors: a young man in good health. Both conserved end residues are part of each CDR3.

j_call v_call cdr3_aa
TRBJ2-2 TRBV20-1 CSAQHTLRQVTGELFF
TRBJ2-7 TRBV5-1 CASSLAPLAGGSSYEQYF
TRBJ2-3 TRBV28 CASSGAQSTDTQYF
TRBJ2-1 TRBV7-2 CASVRDREQFF
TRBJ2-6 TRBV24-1 CATSATGGVNSGANVLTF
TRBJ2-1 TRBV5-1 CASSLVGQGINEQFF
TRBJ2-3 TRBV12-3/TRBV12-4 CASSPSGTGYESTDTQYF
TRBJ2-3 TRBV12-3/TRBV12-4 CASSLILGQGWSDTQYF
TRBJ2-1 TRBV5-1 CASSKQPGATSYNEQFF
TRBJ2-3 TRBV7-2 CASSLLPLAGVTDTQYF
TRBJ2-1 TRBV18 CASSPRRGTPYNEQFF
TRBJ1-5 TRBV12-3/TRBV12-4 CASSFTQGDQPQHF
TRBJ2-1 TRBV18 CASSRTGQGTYNEQFF
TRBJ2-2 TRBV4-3 CASSRGVNTGELFF
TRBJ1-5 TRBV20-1 CSAYSRTANNQPQHF
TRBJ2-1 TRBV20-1 CSAPPARDFMSNEQFF
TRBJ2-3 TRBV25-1 CASSPRGGLDTQYF
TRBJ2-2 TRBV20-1 CSARARLAGGTGELFF
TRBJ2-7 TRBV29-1 CSFTTTAPYEQYF
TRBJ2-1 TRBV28 CASSLRLAGGNNEQFF
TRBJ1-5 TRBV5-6 CASSTGVSGQPQHF
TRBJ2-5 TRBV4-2 CASSQVRGQGDSETQYF
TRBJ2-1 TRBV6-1 CASRNRGWGEQFF